The T cell receptor (beta chain) described here comes from a study of neurological immune-mediated disorders. Regarding the study as a whole: None of the CDR3 amino acid sequences of expanded clones recurred across subjects, suggesting private repertoires in all groups. Whereas HTLV-1-associated myelopathy showed the most TCR clonal expansion, multiple sclerosis showed the least, with levels below those of healthy controls.

This clonotype was counted ten times or more. Its specificity is not known. Synthesis of cDNA used 5'RACE (with 10-nucleotide random UMIs). TCRdb reprocessed the 5' RACE reads with MiXCR, giving one entry per CDR3 protein. The profile shows 100,000 or so distinct CDR3 sequences, roughly 13% of them singletons. Trimming at V came to 6 bases and at J to 0 bases, leaving 11 bases not matched to a gene. This CDR3 is 16 amino acids long. Germline CDR1 reads ENHRY; CDR2 reads SYGVKD. Documented time point: longitudinal time-point 2. The material sequenced was PBMCs. V gene TRBV10-3 combines with J gene TRBJ2-7, with 7 positions matching TRBD1. This clonotype originated in a female donor with HTLV-1-associated myelopathy (HAM/TSP). The CDR3 spells CAISPGQELSSYEQYF. The CDR3, as DNA: TGTGCCATCAGCCCCGGACAGGAACTAAGCTCCTACGAGCAGTACTTC.